The entry below gives a single T cell receptor (beta chain) sequence along with its context. Its antigen is not identified. The record originates from a study of OX40 agonist ivuxolimab in advanced cancers. At the level of the study: Dose-escalation patients were diagnosed with hepatocellular carcinoma, melanoma, renal cell cancer or head and neck cancer. General study findings and limits: Both blood CD4+ and CD8+ T cells showed clonal growth by week 6 at 0.1 to 3.0 mg/kg. Researchers report that CD8+ T cells had, on average, more expanded clones than CD4+.

Blood sampling took place at baseline, cycle 4 day 1, and cycle 7 day 1. Clones were read by immunoSEQ multiplex PCR, and TCRdb kept only the in-frame ones, dropping some. The sample has 65,000 or so clones; almost 95% are singletons. Germline V gene data show CDR1 as LNHDA and CDR2 as SQIVND (reference sequence). The CDR3 loop spans 15 amino acids. Losses at the gene ends were 5 bases for V and 1 base for J; bases not matched to a gene: 7. This TCR was recovered from an adult with an advanced solid tumor such as melanoma, head and neck, liver or kidney cancer. This sequence joins TRBV19 and TRBJ2-7, with 8 bases matching TRBD1. Specimen: CD4+ or CD8+ T cells sorted from blood, collected in a trial of the OX40 agonist ivuxolimab. For the CDR3, the DNA is TGTGCCAGTAGTTCTGGGCAGGGGGCTTCCTACGAGCAGTACTTC. The encoded protein is CASSSGQGASYEQYF.